This T cell receptor beta chain was captured by sequencing in a study of blood T cell repertoires in COVID-19. For the study at large: Spain, Italy and the United States supplied samples that represented acute and convalescent COVID-19. In each case, the material was cDNA or gDNA derived from T cells, B-cell-depleted T cells, or PBMCs.

Original methodology: Amplification from reference gene primers served as the basis for estimated nucleated cell counts. The table came from immunoSEQ multiplex PCR; TCRdb's copy has only in-frame clones and leaves some out. The V and J calls and clone size are taken from that table; D and trimming were inferred from the DNA. The data hold 200,000 to 250,000 clones, with about 87% observed a single time. The sample comprised peripheral blood. The source is a man between 25 and 39 years old with COVID-19, enrolled during active disease.

The CDR3 DNA reads as TGCAGCGTTGATCAGGGGACAGGGTCCTACGAGCAGTACTTC. Protein: CSVDQGTGSYEQYF. The chain has TRBV29-1 and TRBJ2-7, with TRBD1 matching 9 bases. The CDR3 extends over 14 amino acids. The junction had 4 bases not matched to a gene; V was cut back by 3 bases and J by 1 base. Germline lookup yields CDR1 SQVTM and CDR2 ANQGSEA.